The source of this T cell receptor (beta chain) is a study of regulatory T cells in long-lasting Graves disease. This clonotype was seen many times. Its antigen is currently unknown. The sample's time point: persistent/refractory GD, antithyroid drugs over 5 years with positive TRAb. Isolated PBMC RNA provided the starting material for the TCR library. To make TCR beta libraries, researchers used iRepertoire HTBI primers and Arm-PCR of CDR3 regions. MiXCR was run by TCRdb on the multiplex PCR reads, yielding one entry per CDR3 protein. Among some 300,000 distinct CDR3 sequences listed, more than 20% were seen once. Regarding the study as a whole: Accuracy was possibly reduced by small sample size.

After removal of 6 bases from V and 6 bases from J, the junction contained 7 bases not matched to a gene. CDR1 MDHEN and CDR2 SYDVKM come from the germline V gene. The CDR3 has 15 amino acids. V is TRBV28 and J is TRBJ1-5; the match to TRBD1 covers 11 bases. The material sequenced was peripheral blood mononuclear cells (PBMCs), taken when the disease was refractory, from a patient treated with antithyroid drugs. The TCR originated in a female donor with Graves disease. The CDR3 region is CASRRTGGAGQPQHF. In nucleotides, the CDR3 is TGTGCCAGCAGACGGACAGGGGGCGCGGGTCAGCCCCAGCATTTT.